This record concerns one TCR beta chain sequence. The sample comes from a study of T cell changes during pregnancy in multiple sclerosis. Using immunoSEQ multiplex PCR, the repertoire was profiled, and TCRdb retains in-frame clones only, with some absent. The sample has roughly 49,000 clones; almost 95% are singletons. The CDR3 covers 13 residues. V was cut by 1 base and J by 8 bases, with 11 bases left in between. CDR1 is ENHRY, CDR2 SYGVKD, per germline. The material was peripheral blood, obtained after pregnancy. This clonotype was sampled from a female donor with multiple sclerosis, enrolled in a pregnancy study. The gene calls are TRBV10-3 and TRBJ1-1, with D maybe TRBD1 (6 bases). The CDR3 sequence is CAISEYRDLEAFF. CDR3 in DNA: TGTGCCATCAGTGAGTACAGGGATTTGGAAGCTTTCTTT.